This T cell receptor beta chain was documented in a study of T cells after yellow fever vaccination. This clonotype was counted between two and nine times. What it recognizes is unknown. Overall study results and limits: The appearance of a small share of clonotypes in both CD4 and CD8 compartments was observed. Re-detected after boosting: most primary clones, 95% to 98% of CD4 and about 89% of CD8.

5'RACE template switching added a universal primer site and UMIs to TCR cDNA. Each CDR3 protein is one row after TCRdb ran MiXCR on the 5' RACE reads. The repertoire consists of hundreds of thousands of distinct CDR3 sequences, with 18% occurring once and the leading ten covering 15% to 20%. Losses at the gene ends were 0 bases for V and 1 base for J; bases not matched to a gene: 2. Germline-derived CDR1 and CDR2 are MNHEY and SVGAGI. The CDR3 is 16 residues long. Specimen: PBMCs, collected before the yellow fever booster vaccination. This chain connects TRBV6-5 to TRBJ2-7, with 11 bases lining up with TRBD2. The TCR comes from a man aged 18 to 35 who received the YFV17D yellow fever vaccine. In DNA form, the CDR3 reads TGTGCCAGCAGTTACTCGACTAGCGGGGAATCCTACGAGCAGTACTTC. This gives the protein CASSYSTSGESYEQYF.